This entry is about one T cell receptor (beta chain). Its antigen is not identified. V lost 1 base and J lost 9, with 5 bases in between. The CDR3 is 11 residues long. Per the germline V gene, CDR1 is SGDLS and CDR2 is YYNGEE. This record belongs to a study of T cell responses to AZD1222 COVID-19 vaccine. Notes on the study in general: CD4 TCRs covered the whole spike, strongest at regions 160-218 and 743-854. The repertoires were collected only after the peak T cell response. Reports indicate that nearly half of spike-specific TCRs are directed at unmutated variant regions. Following two doses of AZD1222, Spike-specific TCR breadth and depth rose.

The table came from immunoSEQ multiplex PCR; TCRdb's copy has only in-frame clones and leaves some out. The sample has about 99,000 clones; about 94% are singletons. Specimen: peripheral blood, collected on day 0 of AZD1222 vaccination. This rearrangement joins TRBV9 to TRBJ2-1; D gene unclear. This clonotype was obtained from an adult in good health. CDR3 DNA sequence: TGTGCCAGCAGCGTAAAGGGTGAGCAGTTCTTC. Translating gives CASSVKGEQFF.